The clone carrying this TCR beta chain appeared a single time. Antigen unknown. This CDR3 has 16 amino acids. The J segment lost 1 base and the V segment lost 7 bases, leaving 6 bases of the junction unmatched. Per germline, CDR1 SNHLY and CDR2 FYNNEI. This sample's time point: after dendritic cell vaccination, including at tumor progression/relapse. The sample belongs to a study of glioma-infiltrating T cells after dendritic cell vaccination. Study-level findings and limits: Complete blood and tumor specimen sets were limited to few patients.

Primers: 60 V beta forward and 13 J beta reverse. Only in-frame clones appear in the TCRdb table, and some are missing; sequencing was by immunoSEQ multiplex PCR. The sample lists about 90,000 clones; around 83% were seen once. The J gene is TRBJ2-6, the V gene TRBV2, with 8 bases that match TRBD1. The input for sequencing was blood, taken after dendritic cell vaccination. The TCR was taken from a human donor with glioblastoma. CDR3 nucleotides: TGTGCCAGCACCCCAGGGGGCAGGTCTGGGGCCAACGTCCTGACTTTC. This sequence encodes CASTPGGRSGANVLTF.